This TCR beta chain was retrieved from a study of OX40 agonist ivuxolimab in advanced cancers. About the study: Participants averaged approximately 65 years of age (range about 23 to 90) and were around 80% male. Study observations and caveats: At doses 0.1 to 3.0 mg/kg, CD4+ and CD8+ clones expanded. Fewer expanded clones were found on average in CD4+ than in CD8+ T cells.

The germline V gene has CDR1 SQVTM and CDR2 ANQGSEA. The CDR3 has 14 amino acids. J lost 5 bases, V lost 3 bases, and 5 bases had no gene match. In the case of this clone: The antigen remains unidentified.

Here immunoSEQ multiplex PCR was the method, and the copy in TCRdb shows in-frame clones only, minus some. The sample has around 19,000 clones, about 73% seen once. This TCR came from an adult with an advanced solid tumor such as melanoma, head and neck, liver or kidney cancer. The sample consisted of CD4+ or CD8+ T cells sorted from blood, taken in a trial of the OX40 agonist ivuxolimab. V gene TRBV29-1 combines with J gene TRBJ2-5; 11 bases are shared with TRBD1. The CDR3 loop reads CSVDGRDRGETQYF. The CDR3 bases are TGCAGCGTTGACGGGCGGGACAGGGGGGAGACCCAGTACTTC.